A single TCR beta chain is shown here with its context. Its binding antigen is unknown. No much larger clone is present one base from it, and per-base qualities are unavailable. Peripheral blood CD8+ and CD4+ T cells from healthy donors, Susac syndrome patients and multiple sclerosis patients were profiled using high-throughput TCR beta sequencing. Recently defined diagnostic criteria for definite or probable disease were met by the Susac syndrome patients. Bulk CD8+ and CD4+ T cells were purified by magnetic negative isolation, while CD8+ TEMRA cells were enriched using FACS. Blood was collected in EDTA tubes and processed within 24 hours, with PBMCs isolated through density gradient centrifugation. PBMCs intended for TCR sequencing were cryopreserved in liquid nitrogen and were subsequently thawed in a 37 degrees C water bath. The sorted or isolated CD4+, CD8+ and CD8+ TEMRA cells had a purity of 90% or higher.

These data come from a study of CD8 T cells in Susac syndrome (dated by TCRdb to the late 2010s). Concerning the study at large: Among the sequenced Susac syndrome patients, more than 5 had clinically active disease and eight were in clinical remission. At blood withdrawal, Susac syndrome patients were either therapy-naive, taking corticosteroids (in some cases with IVIg as well), or taking IVIg alone. Whether CD8+ T cell activation and differentiation in Susac syndrome was antigen driven was tested using repertoire sequencing. The paper's findings and limits, for the study overall: In the CD4+ T cell repertoire of Susac syndrome patients, clonal expansion was not detected. The number of individuals in the TCR sequencing and HLA analysis was acknowledged as relatively small.

RNA was extracted using the RNeasy kit, and roughly 0.45 to 1 ug of the RNA was reverse transcribed with random hexamers. The immunoSEQ multiplex PCR assay, which covers 54 Vbeta and 13 Jbeta segments, was used to amplify TCR beta CDR3 regions. Bias from PCR amplification was corrected by using a synthetic template baseline for primer optimization and for computational correction. The original methods were these. Reads were annotated to V, D and J genes per IMGT and analyzed with immunoSEQ Analyzer, keeping only productive sequences. Clonality was calculated as one minus the Shannon entropy normalized by log2 of the number of productive unique sequences. Public and private clones were assessed among the 100 most prevalent clones of each patient and control. Clones were defined as Susac-specific when absent from the healthy and MS cohorts, from fewer than 1,300 published viral clones and from other ImmuneACCESS disease sequences. Starting from the raw public reads, TCRdb applied fastp trimming at Q25, assembled clones with MiXCR and retained in-frame beta chains. One record per CDR3 amino acid sequence lists the most common genes and DNA. Clone size and V and J calls follow TCRdb, not the original study. The sample table records about 180,000 distinct CDR3 sequences; just under 95% of these occur just once. In total, the top ten clones hold around 0.1% of the sample.

Material for sequencing was CD4+ T cells from PBMCs. The TCR comes from a human donor with Susac syndrome.

The CDR3 protein: CASSDWGRGTDTQYF. The nucleotides are TGTGCCAGCAGTGACTGGGGGCGCGGCACAGATACGCAGTATTTT. The rearrangement joined TRBV2 to TRBJ2-3, and perhaps TRBD1 as D gene, on 6 matching bases. V sheds 3 bases and J sheds 1 base, leaving 11 bases between their ends. CDR1 and CDR2 are read off the germline V gene as SNHLY and FYNNEI. The CDR3 contains 15 residues, cysteine and phenylalanine counted. The DNA shown is the 45-base CDR3, in frame from base 1.